The entry below gives a single T cell receptor (beta chain) sequence along with its context. The data originate from a study of blood T cell repertoires in COVID-19. Study-wide context: T cells, B-cell-depleted T cells, or PBMCs supplied cDNA or gDNA.

In the source study's methods: Estimated nucleated cell counts came from reference gene primer amplification. Data came from immunoSEQ multiplex PCR; TCRdb stores just in-frame clones and leaves some out. Clone size and V and J calls were adopted from that table, with D and trimming inferred from the DNA. This repertoire shows about 380,000 clones, roughly 85% found once; its top ten account for under 4%. This CDR3 has 13 residues. Per germline, CDR1 SGDLS and CDR2 YYNGEE. Trimming took off 0 bases at V and 7 bases at J, with 11 bases between the two ends. The clonotype comes from a woman aged 18-30 years with acute or convalescent COVID-19. What was sequenced was peripheral blood. The chain has TRBV9 and TRBJ2-7, with D unclear. The CDR3: CASSVAGTREQYF. In DNA, the CDR3 is TGTGCCAGCAGCGTAGCAGGCACACGGGAGCAGTACTTC.